The subject of this entry is one T cell receptor beta chain. No cognate antigen has been identified for it. No base qualities exist here, and no much larger clone lies one base off it. The immunoSEQ Assay, a bias-controlled multiplex PCR, was used to amplify TCRbeta CDR3 regions from genomic DNA. In the paper's pipeline: Nucleated cell counts per sample were estimated from amplification of reference gene primers within the assay. To quantify the absolute abundance of each unique TCRbeta CDR3 rearrangement, sequence reads were collapsed and filtered. Productive Simpson clonality was computed per sample as the square root of Simpson's diversity index over productive rearrangements. Entries here come from immuneACCESS through TCRdb and include only in-frame sequences with V and J called. Some clones fail to appear in such tables; in the studies checked, an unresolved V gene covers under half of the shortfall, and the cause of the remainder is unknown. V and J calls and clone size are copied from that table; D and trimming were computed from the DNA. The sample contains just under 90,000 clones, 90% of them found a single time. The ten largest clonotypes hold under 2% of the sample.

This sample was taken from a study of blood T cell repertoires in COVID-19 (dated by TCRdb to 2018 to 2021). Background on the whole study: Collaborator samples came from the United States, Italy and Spain and covered acute and convalescent phases of COVID-19. Samples were obtained from the ongoing ImmuneRACE study (first 160 participants) and from about 1,300 subjects provided by 6 global collaborators. The repertoires were released in a freely available public database meant as a resource for research on the immune response to SARS-CoV-2. The dataset comprised deeply sampled blood TCRbeta repertoires from subjects exposed to, actively infected with, or recovered from COVID-19. The material from the prospective study consisted of cDNA or gDNA derived from T cells, B-cell-depleted T cells, or PBMCs. The sample metadata nearly always contained a de-identified subject ID, COVID-19 status, age in years and sex. HLA class I and class II types, where available, came from metadata supplied by the sample provider rather than from assay-based typing. The paper's findings and limits, for the study overall: The amount of clinical and demographic metadata varied by source and participant and was provided uncurated.

Collaborating institutions collected whole blood in K2EDTA tubes following their own protocols. For TCRbeta analysis, collaborators shipped samples as frozen whole blood, isolated PBMCs, or DNA extracted from either of those sample types. V and J lose 5 bases and 4 bases, and a span of 15 bases separates them. The CDR3 starts with the cysteine, ends with the phenylalanine, and has 15 residues. The entry retains the CDR3 DNA only, 45 bases that are in frame from base 1. The CDR1 and CDR2 encoded by the germline V gene are SGHVS and FQNEAQ. This clonotype originated in a man aged 60 to 69 with acute or convalescent COVID-19. This chain joins TRBV7-8 to TRBJ1-5; perhaps TRBD1 is the D gene, with 6 bases matching. The specimen sequenced was peripheral blood. The nucleotides read TGTGCCAGCAGCCAATCCGGGACACCGAATCAGCCCCAGCATTTT. It codes for CASSQSGTPNQPQHF. The CDR3 plus the reference TRBV7-8 and TRBJ1-5 genes for the other parts give the full variable domain: GAGVSQSPRYKVAKRGQDVALRCDPISGHVSLFWYQQALGQGPEFLTYFQNEAQLDKSGLPSDRFFAERPEGSVSTLKIQRTQQEDSAVYLCASSQSGTPNQPQHFGDGTRLSIL.